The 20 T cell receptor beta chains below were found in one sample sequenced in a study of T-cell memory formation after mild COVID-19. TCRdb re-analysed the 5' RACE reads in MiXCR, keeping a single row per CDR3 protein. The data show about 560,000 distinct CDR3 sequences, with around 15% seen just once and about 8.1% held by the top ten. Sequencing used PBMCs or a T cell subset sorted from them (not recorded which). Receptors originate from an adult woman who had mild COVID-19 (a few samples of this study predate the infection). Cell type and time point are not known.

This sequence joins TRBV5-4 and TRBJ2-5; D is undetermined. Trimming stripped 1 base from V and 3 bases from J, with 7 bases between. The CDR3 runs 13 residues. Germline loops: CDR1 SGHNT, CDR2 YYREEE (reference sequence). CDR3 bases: TGTGCCAGCAGCTTGAATCCCAAAGAGACCCAGTACTTC. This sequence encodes CASSLNPKETQYF.

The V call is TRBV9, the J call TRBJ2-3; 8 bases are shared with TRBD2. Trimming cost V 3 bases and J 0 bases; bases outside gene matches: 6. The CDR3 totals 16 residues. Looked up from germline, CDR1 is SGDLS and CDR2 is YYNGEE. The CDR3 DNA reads TGTGCCAGCAGCGCGGGAGGGGACCCTAGCACAGATACGCAGTATTTT. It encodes CASSAGGDPSTDTQYF.

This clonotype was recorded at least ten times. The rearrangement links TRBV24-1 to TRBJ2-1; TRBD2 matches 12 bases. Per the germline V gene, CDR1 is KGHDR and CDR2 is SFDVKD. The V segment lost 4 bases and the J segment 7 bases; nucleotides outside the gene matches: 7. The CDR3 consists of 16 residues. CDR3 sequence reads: CATSETASGRGNEQFF. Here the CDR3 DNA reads TGTGCCACCAGTGAGACCGCTAGCGGGAGGGGTAATGAGCAGTTCTTC.

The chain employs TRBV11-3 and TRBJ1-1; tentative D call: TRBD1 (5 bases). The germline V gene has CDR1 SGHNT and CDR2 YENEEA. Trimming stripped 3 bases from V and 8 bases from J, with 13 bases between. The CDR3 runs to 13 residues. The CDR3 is CASSFDGTAEAFF. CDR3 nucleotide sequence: TGTGCCAGCAGCTTTGACGGGACGGCAGAAGCTTTCTTT.

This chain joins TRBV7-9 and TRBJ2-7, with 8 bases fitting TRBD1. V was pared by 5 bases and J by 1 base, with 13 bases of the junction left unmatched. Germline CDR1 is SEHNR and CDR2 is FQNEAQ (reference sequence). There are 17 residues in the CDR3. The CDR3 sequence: CASSLPPIGQGSYEQYF. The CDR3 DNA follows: TGTGCCAGCAGCCTCCCCCCGATTGGACAGGGATCCTACGAGCAGTACTTC.

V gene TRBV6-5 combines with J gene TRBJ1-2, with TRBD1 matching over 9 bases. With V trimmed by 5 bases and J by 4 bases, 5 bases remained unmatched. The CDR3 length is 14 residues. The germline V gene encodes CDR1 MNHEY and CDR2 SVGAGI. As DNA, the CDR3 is TGTGCCAGCAGTCCGACGGACAGGGGCTATGGCTACACCTTC. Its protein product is CASSPTDRGYGYTF.

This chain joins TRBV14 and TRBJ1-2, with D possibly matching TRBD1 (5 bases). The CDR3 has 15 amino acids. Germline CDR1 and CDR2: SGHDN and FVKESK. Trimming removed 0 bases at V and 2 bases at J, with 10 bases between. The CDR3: CASSQDPRVNYGYTF. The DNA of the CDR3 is TGTGCCAGCAGCCAAGATCCCAGGGTAAACTATGGCTACACCTTC.

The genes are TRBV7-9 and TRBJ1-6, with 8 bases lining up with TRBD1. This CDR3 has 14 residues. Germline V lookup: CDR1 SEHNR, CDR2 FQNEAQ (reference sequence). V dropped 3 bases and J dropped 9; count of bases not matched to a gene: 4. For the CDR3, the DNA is TGTGCCAGCAGCTTGCAAACAGGGGGTTCACCCCTCCACTTT. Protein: CASSLQTGGSPLHF.

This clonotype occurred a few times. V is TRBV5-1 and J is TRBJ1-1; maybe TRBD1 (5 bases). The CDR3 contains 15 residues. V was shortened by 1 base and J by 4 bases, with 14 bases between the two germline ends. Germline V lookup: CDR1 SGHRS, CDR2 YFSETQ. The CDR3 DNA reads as TGCGCCAGCAGCTTGTCAGGGAGAGTCGGCACTGAAGCTTTCTTT. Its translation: CASSLSGRVGTEAFF.

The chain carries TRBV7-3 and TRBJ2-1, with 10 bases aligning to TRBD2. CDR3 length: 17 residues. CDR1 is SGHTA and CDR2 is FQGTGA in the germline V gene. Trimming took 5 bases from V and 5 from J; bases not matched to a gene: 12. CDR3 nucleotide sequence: TGTGCCAGCAGCGAACCTCAGCGGGGGGGCCAGGACAATGAGCAGTTCTTC. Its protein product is CASSEPQRGGQDNEQFF.

The CDR3 here is CASSLEGGTFSYEQYF. The CDR3 coding sequence is TGTGCCAGCAGCTTAGAGGGCGGTACCTTCTCCTACGAGCAGTACTTC. This sequence joins TRBV7-9 and TRBJ2-7; no clear D. The V gene's germline CDR1 is SEHNR and CDR2 FQNEAQ (reference sequence). The CDR3 runs to 16 residues. V was trimmed by 1 base and J by 0 bases, leaving 13 bases between them.

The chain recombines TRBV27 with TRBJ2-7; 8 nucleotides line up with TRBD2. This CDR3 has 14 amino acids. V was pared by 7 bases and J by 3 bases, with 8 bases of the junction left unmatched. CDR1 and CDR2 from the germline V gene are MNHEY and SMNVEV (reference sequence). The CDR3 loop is CASNERECCYEQYF. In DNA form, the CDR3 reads TGTGCCAGCAACGAGCGGGAGTGTTGCTACGAGCAGTACTTC.

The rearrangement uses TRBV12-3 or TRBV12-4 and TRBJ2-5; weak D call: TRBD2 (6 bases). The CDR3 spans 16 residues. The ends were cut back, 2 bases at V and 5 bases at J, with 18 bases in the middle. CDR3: CASSLYGGAAAETQYF. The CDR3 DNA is TGTGCCAGCAGTTTATACGGCGGGGCCGCGGCGGAGACCCAGTACTTC.

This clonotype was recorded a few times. In DNA, the CDR3 is TGTGCCAGCAGCTTGGAACTAGCGGGAGGGCCGAGGGAGCTGTTTTTT. It codes for CASSLELAGGPRELFF. The chain carries TRBV5-4 and TRBJ2-2; 13 nucleotides line up with TRBD2. The CDR3 spans 16 residues. J gave up 9 bases and V 0 bases, and 5 bases lay outside the gene matches. Germline CDR1 is SGHNT and CDR2 is YYREEE (reference sequence).

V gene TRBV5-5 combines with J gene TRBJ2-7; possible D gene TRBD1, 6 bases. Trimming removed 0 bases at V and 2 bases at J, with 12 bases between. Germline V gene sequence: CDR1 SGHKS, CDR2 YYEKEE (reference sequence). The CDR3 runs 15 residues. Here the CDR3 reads CASSLEAGVTYEQYF. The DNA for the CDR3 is TGTGCCAGCAGCTTGGAGGCAGGGGTTACCTACGAGCAGTACTTC.

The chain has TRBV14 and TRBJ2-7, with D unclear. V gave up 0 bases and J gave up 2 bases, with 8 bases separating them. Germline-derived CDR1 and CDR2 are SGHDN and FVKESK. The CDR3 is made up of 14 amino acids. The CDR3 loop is CASSQDDGAYEQYF. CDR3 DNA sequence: TGTGCCAGCAGCCAAGATGACGGAGCCTACGAGCAGTACTTC.

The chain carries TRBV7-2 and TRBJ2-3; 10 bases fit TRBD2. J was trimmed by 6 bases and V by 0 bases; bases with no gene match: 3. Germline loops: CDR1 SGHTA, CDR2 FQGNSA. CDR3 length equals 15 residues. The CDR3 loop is CASSLALAGADTQYF. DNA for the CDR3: TGTGCCAGCAGCTTAGCCCTAGCGGGAGCTGATACGCAGTATTTT.

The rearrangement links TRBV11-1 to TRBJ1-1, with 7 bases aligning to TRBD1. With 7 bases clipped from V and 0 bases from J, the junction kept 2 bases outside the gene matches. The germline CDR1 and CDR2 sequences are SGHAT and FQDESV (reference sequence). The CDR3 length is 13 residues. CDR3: CASIGQVNTEAFF. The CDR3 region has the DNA TGTGCCAGCATTGGACAGGTGAACACTGAAGCTTTCTTT.

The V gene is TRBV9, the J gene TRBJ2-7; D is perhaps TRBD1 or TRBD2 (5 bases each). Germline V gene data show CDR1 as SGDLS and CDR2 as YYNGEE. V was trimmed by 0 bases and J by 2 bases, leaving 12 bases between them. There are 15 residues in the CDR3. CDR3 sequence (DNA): TGTGCCAGCAGCGTAGCTAGTGGGGGAGCCTACGAGCAGTACTTC. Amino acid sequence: CASSVASGGAYEQYF.

CDR3 loop: CASSFARNTGELFF. The CDR3 DNA reads as TGTGCCAGCAGCTTCGCTCGGAACACCGGGGAGCTGTTTTTT. The chain is built from TRBV7-9 and TRBJ2-2, with D uncertain. The CDR3 has 14 amino acids. Trimming took 3 bases from V and 1 from J, leaving 6 bases between them. Germline V gene data show CDR1 as SEHNR and CDR2 as FQNEAQ (reference sequence).